The present entry profiles one T cell receptor (beta chain) with its context. The data were taken from a study of cytotoxic CD8 clonotypes in ibrutinib-treated CLL. About the study: Across the patients, approximately ten were relapsed/refractory, about 14 treatment-naive and about 17 IGHV unmutated. Sample averages reached 255,043 productive templates and 80,000 to 100,000 productive rearrangements.

Libraries were prepared by immunoSEQ multiplex PCR; TCRdb keeps only in-frame clonotypes and omits some of them. The sample lists under 150,000 clones, 75% to 85% seen once, with approximately 7.6% in the top ten. The ends were cut back, 3 bases at V and 2 bases at J, with 19 bases in the middle. Per the germline V gene, CDR1 is MNHNS and CDR2 is SASEGT. The CDR3 is made up of 17 amino acids. The sequences come from PBMCs, collected after 36 months of ibrutinib treatment. The origin of this receptor is a human donor with chronic lymphocytic leukemia. The V call is TRBV6-1, the J call TRBJ1-2, with D perhaps TRBD1 (6 bases). CDR3 protein: CASSEQGFTRTNYGYTF. CDR3 coding DNA: TGTGCCAGCAGTGAGCAGGGGTTCACCCGGACAAACTATGGCTACACCTTC.